One and the same sample provided the 9 T cell receptor beta chains below, sequenced in a study of T cell responses to AZD1222 COVID-19 vaccine (dated by TCRdb to the early 2020s). This specimen's time point label, interpreted: about 28 days (+/-7) after the second vaccine dose. The method behind the library was the immunoSEQ multiplex PCR assay. The source is immuneACCESS, and TCRdb retained only in-frame sequences with V and J called. Part of the clones is not carried over; for the studies checked, unresolved V genes explain less than half of this, and the remainder is unexplained. In all, the sample holds 150,000 or so clones, and 87% of those were seen once. Roughly a tenth of the sample is in the top ten clones. The sequencing used peripheral blood, collected 28 days after the second AZD1222 dose. The receptors stem from an adult who received the AZD1222 COVID-19 vaccine.

The rearrangement links TRBV19 to TRBJ2-3; D remains unclear. Germline-derived CDR1 and CDR2 are LNHDA and SQIVND (reference sequence). The CDR3 sequence is 12 residues long. Trimming shortened V by 5 bases and J by 3 bases, and 6 bases separated the two germline ends. The DNA of the CDR3 is TGTGCCAGTAGTTCACGAACAGATACGCAGTATTTT. Protein product: CASSSRTDTQYF.

The chain is built from TRBV6-5 and TRBJ1-1; 8 bases line up with TRBD1. This CDR3 has 15 residues. Germline trimming cut 0 bases from V and 1 base from J; bases unmatched to any gene: 1. Germline loops: CDR1 MNHEY, CDR2 SVGAGI. CDR3 amino acids: CASSYSGTGNTEAFF. CDR3 in DNA: TGTGCCAGCAGTTACTCAGGGACAGGGAACACTGAAGCTTTCTTT.

This sequence joins TRBV3-1 (or the pseudogene TRBV3-2) and TRBJ1-2; D remains ambiguous. CDR1 is LGHDT and CDR2 is YNNKEL in the germline V gene (reference sequence). V was shortened by 2 bases and J by 7 bases, with 14 bases between the two germline ends. CDR3 length equals 14 residues. The CDR3 nucleotides read TGTGCCAGCAGCCAACTGGCGTCAGGATCTGGCTACACCTTC. Its translation is CASSQLASGSGYTF.

V usage is TRBV27 and J usage is TRBJ1-6; D unclear. Germline V gives CDR1 MNHEY, CDR2 SMNVEV (reference sequence). The CDR3 is made up of 15 amino acids. Deletions cut 3 bases from V and 0 bases from J, with 6 bases between. CDR3 amino acids: CASSFLSSYNSPLHF. DNA of the CDR3: TGTGCCAGCAGTTTTTTGTCCTCCTATAATTCACCCCTCCACTTT.

CDR3 coding DNA: TGTGCCAGCAGCATCGGTGGGGTGGACACTGAAGCTTTCTTT. It specifies CASSIGGVDTEAFF. This chain joins TRBV5-6 and TRBJ1-1; D ambiguous. The CDR3 consists of 14 residues. Trimming shortened V by 4 bases and J by 3 bases, and 13 bases separated the two germline ends. CDR1 is SGHDT, CDR2 YYEEEE, per germline.

V usage is TRBV19 and J usage is TRBJ2-1; 8 bases line up with TRBD1. The CDR3 runs 15 residues. Germline CDR1 reads LNHDA; CDR2 reads SQIVND (reference sequence). Losses at the gene ends were 7 bases for V and 0 bases for J; bases not matched to a gene: 5. The CDR3 loop is CASNTGGSSYNEQFF. CDR3 nucleotides: TGTGCCAGTAACACAGGGGGGAGCTCCTACAATGAGCAGTTCTTC.

The genes are TRBV3-1 (or the pseudogene TRBV3-2) and TRBJ2-3; D remains ambiguous. The CDR3 length is 14 residues. Trimming took 3 bases from V and 2 from J, leaving 9 bases between them. The germline V gene has CDR1 LGHDT and CDR2 YNNKEL (reference sequence). CDR3 protein: CASSQAGPTDTQYF. The DNA for the CDR3 is TGTGCCAGCAGCCAGGCAGGACCCACAGATACGCAGTATTTT.

This clone has just one count. The rearrangement joins TRBV19 to TRBJ1-2, with D possibly TRBD1 on 5 matching bases. This CDR3 is 15 amino acids long. Per the germline V gene, CDR1 is LNHDA and CDR2 is SQIVND (reference sequence). The V end lost 7 bases, the J end lost 4 bases, and 19 bases lay between the germline ends. The CDR3 loop is CASTPDRGGGYGYTF. The CDR3 nucleotides read TGTGCCAGTACCCCCGACAGAGGAGGCGGCTATGGCTACACCTTC.

The V and J genes are TRBV30 and TRBJ2-2; 10 nucleotides align to TRBD1. This CDR3 comprises 14 residues. The germline V gene has CDR1 GTSNPN and CDR2 SVGIG (reference sequence). V was clipped by 3 bases and J by 4 bases; unmatched bases: 2. The CDR3: CAWRGTGATGELFF. The CDR3 nucleotides read TGTGCCTGGAGGGGGACAGGGGCCACCGGGGAGCTGTTTTTT. The whole variable domain, remainder taken from reference TRBV30 and TRBJ2-2, is SQTIHQWPATLVQPVGSPLSLECTVEGTSNPNLYWYRQAAGRGLQLLFYSVGIGQISSEVPQNLSASRPQDRQFILSSKKLLLSDSGFYLCAWRGTGATGELFFGEGSRLTVL.